This TCR beta chain was identified in a study of T cell repertoires in cytomegalovirus infection. About the study: TCR beta signatures that were public indicated CMV infection and matching HLA type. Findings and caveats of the study: Based on cumulative public TCR beta family frequency, carriers of CMV plus the relevant HLA were identified. The ex vivo response was dominated by HLA-C-restricted CMV-specific TCR beta clonotypes.

In germline, CDR1 is SGHTA, CDR2 FQGNSA. V was cut by 4 bases and J by 5 bases, with 16 bases left in between. There are 15 residues in the CDR3. TCRdb re-derived calls from the reads in MiXCR, one entry per CDR3 protein. The table lists about 450,000 distinct CDR3 sequences, approximately 31% of them singletons, with 12% to 15% in the top ten. This clonotype has ten or more counts. What it recognizes is unknown. The receptor was derived from a human donor in good health (CMV status not recorded). Some clones in this sample may be carry-over from other donors' samples. The sample consisted of PBMCs. The genes are TRBV7-2 and TRBJ2-3; D tentatively fits TRBD1 or TRBD2 (5 bases each). CDR3 sequence: CASSYSGAGVDTQYF. The CDR3 region has the DNA TGTGCCAGCAGCTACTCCGGGGCGGGTGTAGATACGCAGTATTTT.